Only a few counts were recorded for the clone carrying this T cell receptor (beta chain). CDR1 and CDR2 (germline): GTSNPN, SVGIG (reference sequence). V was cut by 5 bases and J by 8 bases, with 19 bases left in between. CDR3 length: 13 amino acids. TCRdb's table, derived via immunoSEQ multiplex PCR, lists solely in-frame clones and lacks some. Of 230,000 or so clones listed, about 91% are singletons. The record originates from a study of blood T cell repertoires in COVID-19. This receptor was identified in a woman in her thirties or forties with acute COVID-19. Sequenced input: PBMCs or T cells enriched from blood (not recorded which). The chain is built from TRBV30 and TRBJ2-7; D is perhaps TRBD1 (5 bases). In DNA form, the CDR3 reads TGTGCCTGGGGGGATCGCTGGGGCTTACAGCAGTACTTC. Amino acids: CAWGDRWGLQQYF.